This paragraph reports one TCR beta chain. Looked up from germline, CDR1 is MDHEN and CDR2 is SYDVKM. V shed 2 bases, J shed 5 bases, and the junction held 7 bases outside the gene matches. The CDR3 loop spans 15 amino acids. This sample was included in a study of blood T cell repertoires in COVID-19. This table comes from immunoSEQ multiplex PCR, and its TCRdb copy is limited to in-frame clones, with some not included. The repertoire has 250,000 to 350,000 clones, roughly nine tenths of them found once; the top ten carry roughly 2%. The chain employs TRBV28 and TRBJ2-3; TRBD1 matches at 7 bases. The TCR sequence derives from a woman aged 50 to 60 who had recovered from COVID-19. Sequenced input: peripheral blood. The CDR3 loop reads CASSLITGAVDTQYF. CDR3 in DNA: TGTGCCAGCAGTTTAATCACAGGGGCGGTAGATACGCAGTATTTT.